The clone carrying this T cell receptor (beta chain) appeared a single time. The target antigen is unknown. This record comes from a study of OX40 agonist ivuxolimab in advanced cancers. TCRdb's table, derived via immunoSEQ multiplex PCR, lists solely in-frame clones and lacks some. This table has approximately 70,000 clones, approximately 92% appearing once. V gave up 6 bases and J gave up 1 base; unmatched junction bases: 3. The CDR3 extends over 14 amino acids. Germline V gene lookup returns CDR1 MNHNS and CDR2 SASEGT. General study findings and limits: The work left the antigen specificity of expanded peripheral T cells undetermined.

The chain is built from TRBV6-1 and TRBJ1-1, with 9 bases aligning to TRBD1. The clonotype was recovered from an adult with an advanced solid tumor such as melanoma, head and neck, liver or kidney cancer. Sequenced material: CD4+ or CD8+ T cells sorted from blood, taken in a trial of the OX40 agonist ivuxolimab. This chain's CDR3 is CASREQGANTEAFF. The CDR3 DNA follows: TGTGCCAGCAGGGAACAGGGGGCGAACACTGAAGCTTTCTTT.